These 9 T cell receptor beta chains came from one sample sequenced in a study of human CD4 T cells and Enterobacteriaceae (dated by TCRdb to 2018 to 2021). Memory CD4+ T cells were FACS-sorted on a FACSAria III to over 98% purity as all CD4+ cells other than CD45RA+CCR7+CD95- naive cells. Library construction relied on the immunoSEQ multiplex PCR assay. The immuneACCESS repertoire file appears here via TCRdb, limited to in-frame rearrangements. These files lack a portion of the clones; in checked studies, under half of the deficit traces to unresolved V genes, and the cause of the others is not known. The sample profile shows 25,000 to 30,000 clones; roughly 80% of them were found once. 0.9% to 1% of the sample comes from the top ten. The sequencing input was memory CD4+ T cells from blood. The cell subset or site label for this specimen denotes: total memory CD4 T cells sorted directly ex vivo, unstimulated. Receptor source: a human donor in good health.

This clone is a singleton in its sample. The chain links TRBV19 to TRBJ1-2, with 7 bases matching TRBD1. The CDR3 loop spans 17 amino acids. Losses at the gene ends were 1 base for V and 3 bases for J; bases not matched to a gene: 11. Germline V gene lookup returns CDR1 LNHDA and CDR2 SQIVND (reference sequence). CDR3 in DNA: TGTGCCAGTAGTATAGCCAACACAGGGGCTGGTGACTATGGCTACACCTTC. This translates into CASSIANTGAGDYGYTF.

The table lists this clone with a count of one. V is TRBV7-2 and J is TRBJ2-7; 9 bases are a match to TRBD2. This CDR3 is built from 16 residues. Germline V gene data show CDR1 as SGHTA and CDR2 as FQGNSA. Trimming took 5 bases from V and 6 from J; bases not matched to a gene: 14. The CDR3 DNA reads TGTGCCAGCAGCGCCCCGCCTAGCGGGGCCGTTAGCGAGCAGTACTTC. This encodes CASSAPPSGAVSEQYF.

This clone came up once. V usage is TRBV25-1 and J usage is TRBJ1-6; D gene ambiguous. This CDR3 comprises 15 residues. The germline V and J ends were trimmed by 6 bases and 10 bases, with 19 bases remaining between them. Germline lookup yields CDR1 MGHDK and CDR2 SYGVNS. The DNA of the CDR3 is TGTGCCAGCAGCGACTCGGGGTCCAGGAGGTCACCCCTCCACTTT. It yields the protein CASSDSGSRRSPLHF.

V is TRBV28 and J is TRBJ1-5; a weak D match, TRBD1 (5 bases). With 7 bases removed from V and 9 bases from J, the gap between germline ends came to 31 bases. Looked up from germline, CDR1 is MDHEN and CDR2 is SYDVKM. The CDR3 contains 18 residues. CDR3 residues: CASTPGLQTSGRESPQHF. CDR3 coding DNA: TGTGCCAGCACCCCGGGACTACAGACCTCGGGGCGGGAATCGCCCCAGCATTTT. The complete variable domain, with remaining parts taken from reference TRBV28 and TRBJ1-5, reads DVKVTQSSRYLVKRTGEKVFLECVQDMDHENMFWYRQDPGLGLRLIYFSYDVKMKEKGDIPEGYSVSREKKERFSLILESASTNQTSMYLCASTPGLQTSGRESPQHFGDGTRLSIL.

The chain couples TRBV7-9 to TRBJ2-7, with D possibly being TRBD2 (6 bases). V lost 4 bases and J 4 bases, leaving 20 bases between the germline ends. In germline, CDR1 is SEHNR, CDR2 FQNEAQ (reference sequence). The CDR3 totals 16 residues. CDR3 DNA: TGTGCCAGCAGCTACACACCGGGACTCCCTTTTTACGAGCAGTACTTC. Translation: CASSYTPGLPFYEQYF.

In this sample, this clone turned up once. The V gene is TRBV27, the J gene TRBJ2-7; 8 bases align to TRBD2. Germline values: CDR1 MNHEY, CDR2 SMNVEV (reference sequence). V was pared by 5 bases and J by 2 bases, with 8 bases of the junction left unmatched. This CDR3 has 15 residues. CDR3 sequence reads: CASSPTTRGAYEQYF. Here the CDR3 DNA reads TGTGCCAGCAGTCCGACTACGCGGGGGGCCTACGAGCAGTACTTC.

CDR3 in DNA: TGCGCCAGCAGCCATTGGGACAGGGGACAGAACACCGGGGAGCTGTTTTTT. Protein product: CASSHWDRGQNTGELFF. This chain uses TRBV4-1 with TRBJ2-2; TRBD1 matches 10 bases. The J segment lost 1 base and the V segment lost 3 bases, leaving 5 bases of the junction unmatched. CDR3 length: 17 residues. CDR1 is MGHRA and CDR2 is YSYEKL in the germline V gene.

This chain links TRBV2 with TRBJ1-1; perhaps TRBD1 as D (5 bases). CDR1 is SNHLY, CDR2 FYNNEI, per germline. With 4 bases removed from V and 5 bases from J, the gap between germline ends came to 14 bases. The CDR3 is made up of 14 amino acids. CDR3 protein: CASSVGGGRTEAFF. The CDR3 coding sequence is TGTGCCAGCAGTGTCGGTGGGGGGAGGACTGAAGCTTTCTTT.

This sequence joins TRBV27 and TRBJ1-1, with a possible D match to TRBD1 (6 bases). CDR1 MNHEY and CDR2 SMNVEV come from the germline V gene (reference sequence). The V and J ends lost 7 bases and 3 bases respectively, with 12 bases between them. This CDR3 contains 13 residues. Here the CDR3 DNA reads TGTGCCAGCAAAGACAGGAGCTACACTGAAGCTTTCTTT. It translates to CASKDRSYTEAFF.